This T cell receptor (beta chain) was obtained from a study of technical replicates of blood from a few donors. Of note for this clone: Sequence at one end of the junction differs from germline and may be a read error.

Clones were sequenced by immunoSEQ multiplex PCR, and TCRdb holds only the in-frame ones, with some missing. The data hold 75,000 to 100,000 clones, with 85% to 95% observed a single time. The CDR3 extends over 13 amino acids. CDR1 and CDR2 (germline): SSHAT, FNYEAQ (reference sequence). Material: T cells isolated from PBMCs. The source is a human donor in good health. The rearrangement links TRBV7-7 to TRBJ2-3, with no clear D. The CDR3 sequence is CASSLSGTDTQYF. CDR3 nucleotide sequence: TGTGCTAGCAGCTTATCCGGGACAGATACGCAGTATTTT.